This T cell receptor (beta chain) was recorded in a study of T cell responses to AZD1222 COVID-19 vaccine. Repertoires were generated with immunoSEQ multiplex PCR, while TCRdb's copy carries only in-frame clones and drops some. The table has around 130,000 clones, approximately 85% seen once; the top ten hold approximately 1.7%. The germline CDR1 and CDR2 sequences are SGHTA and FQGNSA. Trimming cost V 5 bases and J 4 bases; bases outside gene matches: 8. This CDR3 has 15 amino acids. Study-level findings and limits: Targets within unmutated variant regions were reportedly found for nearly half of spike-specific TCRs. Donors, mostly white British, included more females; clonal diversity was possibly underestimated. The CD4 TCRs associated with vaccination extended across spike and predominated at 160-218 and 743-854.

Details on this clone: The antigen is not known.

This receptor was identified in an adult in good health. This specimen consisted of peripheral blood, obtained on day 0 of AZD1222 vaccination. The V call is TRBV7-2, the J call TRBJ1-5; 7 positions agree with TRBD1. CDR3 in DNA: TGTGCCAGCAGCCTAGGACAGGAAGTTAATCAGCCCCAGCATTTT. Translated, it gives CASSLGQEVNQPQHF. Filled out from reference TRBV7-2 and TRBJ1-5, the complete variable domain reads GAGVSQSPSNKVTEKGKDVELRCDPISGHTALYWYRQSLGQGLEFLIYFQGNSAPDKSGLPSDRFSAERTGGSVSTLTIQRTQQEDSAVYLCASSLGQEVNQPQHFGDGTRLSIL.